A single sample is the source of the 9 T cell receptor beta chains below, sequenced in a study of spatial heterogeneity in lung cancer. The time point was: blood taken at disease recurrence. Without sorting, whole RNA was sequenced from tumor, nontumor lung or frozen PBMC. TCRdb reanalysed the 5' RACE reads using MiXCR and keeps one entry per CDR3 protein. The sample consists of around 10,000 distinct CDR3 sequences, approximately 3.5% of them appearing once. The specimen was PBMCs, collected at recurrence. The receptors shown here come from a female donor with early-stage non-small cell lung cancer.

Comments on this clonotype: Since it is a stray read in a library aimed at alpha chains, this beta chain has a size that is not meaningful. V is TRBV12-3 or TRBV12-4 and J is TRBJ1-2, with D maybe TRBD1 (6 bases). This CDR3 has 11 amino acids. Trimming left V 8 bases short and J 6 bases short, with 10 bases between. This CDR3 reads CASRYRDGYTF. The CDR3 bases are TGTGCCAGCCGTTACAGGGATGGCTACACCTTC.

This clonotype ranks as medium-sized (0.01 to 0.1%). This beta chain is a stray sequence in a library constructed for alpha chains; its clone size is not meaningful. J is TRBJ2-7 and V is TRBV29-1; D is undetermined. This CDR3 is built from 12 residues. CDR1 SQVTM and CDR2 ANQGSEA come from the germline V gene. V gave up 3 bases and J gave up 12 bases, with 18 bases separating them. This CDR3 reads CSVDLSVDRRYF. DNA for the CDR3: TGCAGCGTTGATCTGTCCGTGGATAGACGGTACTTC.

This clonotype has a handful of counts. Little can be read into the size of this beta chain, an off-target read in a library designed for alpha chains. The V gene is TRBV6-2 or TRBV6-3, the J gene TRBJ2-3; 10 nucleotides match TRBD2. Germline V lookup: CDR1 MNHEY, CDR2 SVGEGT. The CDR3 length is 19 residues. Trimming removed 0 bases from V and 2 bases from J; junction bases left unmatched: 11. CDR3 loop: CASSYSRTSGQTDTDTQYF. The CDR3 DNA follows: TGTGCCAGCAGTTACTCGAGGACTAGCGGCCAAACCGACACAGATACGCAGTATTTT.

Many counts were recorded for this clonotype. Since the library was made to target alpha chains, this beta chain is a stray read and its abundance is not meaningful. The chain has TRBV9 and TRBJ2-2, with unresolved D. V was cut by 4 bases and J by 6 bases, with 7 bases left in between. Germline CDR1 is SGDLS and CDR2 is YYNGEE. CDR3 length: 12 amino acids. CDR3 sequence (DNA): TGTGCCAGCAGCCCAGGATCCGGGGAGCTGTTTTTT. It encodes CASSPGSGELFF. The variable domain in full, completed from reference TRBV9 and TRBJ2-2, reads DSGVTQTPKHLITATGQRVTLRCSPRSGDLSVYWYQQSLDQGLQFLIQYYNGEERAKGNILERFSAQQFPDLHSELNLSSLELGDSALYFCASSPGSGELFFGEGSRLTVL.

This clonotype was seen ten or more times. The library was prepared for alpha chains; this beta chain is a stray read, so its frequency means little. This rearrangement joins TRBV28 to TRBJ1-1; D gene unclear. The CDR3 length is 13 residues. Germline V gene sequence: CDR1 MDHEN, CDR2 SYDVKM. Trimming took off 7 bases at V and 4 bases at J, with 13 bases between the two ends. In DNA, the CDR3 is TGTGCCAGCAACATCCTTGGGGTCACTGAAGCTTTCTTT. This codes for CASNILGVTEAFF.

The table lists this clonotype with many counts. The size of this beta chain means little, since it is a stray read in a library made for alpha chains. The V and J genes are TRBV7-8 and TRBJ1-4, with D unclear. Germline V lookup: CDR1 SGHVS, CDR2 FQNEAQ. The CDR3 is made up of 16 amino acids. The germline V and J ends were trimmed by 4 bases and 6 bases, with 18 bases remaining between them. The CDR3 loop is CASSSYPLSQDEKLFF. CDR3 nucleotide sequence: TGTGCCAGCAGCTCTTACCCCCTGTCTCAGGATGAAAAACTGTTTTTT.

This clonotype has ten or more counts. The size of this beta chain means little, since it is a stray read in a library made for alpha chains. CDR3 coding DNA: TGTGCCAGCAGTTCGCAGGAAAACGGGGAGCTGTTTTTT. This sequence encodes CASSSQENGELFF. This rearrangement joins TRBV12-3 or TRBV12-4 to TRBJ2-2; no reliable D call. The CDR3 runs 13 residues. Trimming cost V 4 bases and J 7 bases, with 10 bases left between them.

Relative to its sample, this clonotype is medium-sized (0.01 to 0.1%). This beta chain is a stray read from a library made for alpha chains; its abundance is not meaningful. The chain recombines TRBV28 with TRBJ2-6; 8 positions agree with TRBD1. Germline V lookup: CDR1 MDHEN, CDR2 SYDVKM. V lost 6 bases and J lost 0; bases outside the gene matches: 4. The CDR3 runs to 16 residues. The CDR3 DNA reads TGTGCCAGCAGGGAGACAGGGGCCTCTGGGGCCAACGTCCTGACTTTC. Amino acids: CASRETGASGANVLTF.

This clonotype is judged medium-sized (0.01 to 0.1%). The library was prepared for alpha chains; this beta chain is a stray read, so its frequency means little. This chain connects TRBV12-3 or TRBV12-4 to TRBJ2-3, with D uncertain. This CDR3 is 14 amino acids long. Trimming took off 2 bases at V and 2 bases at J, with 8 bases between the two ends. The CDR3 reads CASSLTTTTDTQYF. The DNA of the CDR3 is TGTGCCAGCAGTTTAACCACGACCACAGATACGCAGTATTTT.